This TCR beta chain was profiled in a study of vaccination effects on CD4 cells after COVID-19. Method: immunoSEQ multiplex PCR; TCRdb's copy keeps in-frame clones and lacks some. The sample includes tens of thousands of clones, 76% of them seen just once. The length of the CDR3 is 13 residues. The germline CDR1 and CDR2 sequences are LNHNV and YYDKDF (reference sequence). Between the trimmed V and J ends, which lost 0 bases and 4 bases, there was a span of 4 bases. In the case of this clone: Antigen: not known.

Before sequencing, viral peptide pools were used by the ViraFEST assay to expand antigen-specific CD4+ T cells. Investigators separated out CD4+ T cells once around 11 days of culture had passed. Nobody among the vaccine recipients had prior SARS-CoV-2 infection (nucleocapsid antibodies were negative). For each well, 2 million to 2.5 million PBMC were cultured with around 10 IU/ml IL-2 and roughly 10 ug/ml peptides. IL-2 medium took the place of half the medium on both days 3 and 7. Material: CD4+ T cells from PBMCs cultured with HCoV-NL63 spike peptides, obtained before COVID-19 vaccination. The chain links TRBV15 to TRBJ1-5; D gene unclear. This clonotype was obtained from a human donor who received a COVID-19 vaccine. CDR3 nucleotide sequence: TGTGCCACCAGCAGAGATGTGAATCAGCCCCAGCATTTT. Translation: CATSRDVNQPQHF.